This TCR beta chain was profiled in a study of blood T cell repertoires in COVID-19 (dated by TCRdb to about 2020). Looking at the study overall: Samples covering the acute and convalescent phases of COVID-19 were provided by collaborators in the United States, Italy and Spain. The prospective study material was composed of cDNA or gDNA derived from T cells, B-cell-depleted T cells, or PBMCs. Deeply sampled blood TCRbeta repertoires from subjects exposed to, actively infected with, or recovered from COVID-19 were included in the dataset. The repertoires were made available in a free public database intended to serve as a resource for research on the immune response to SARS-CoV-2. The samples were drawn from two sources: the first 160 participants of the ongoing ImmuneRACE study, and 1,200 or so subjects contributed by 6 global collaborators. A de-identified subject ID, COVID-19 status, age in years and sex were almost always included in the sample metadata. Where available, HLA class I and class II types were obtained from metadata supplied by the sample provider rather than from assay-based typing.

The collaborating institutions used their own protocols to collect whole blood in K2EDTA tubes. For TCRbeta analysis, collaborators shipped samples as frozen whole blood, isolated PBMCs, or DNA extracted from either of those sample types. Relative to germline, V is missing 8 bases and J is missing 3 bases, with 8 bases of the junction outside any gene match. Including cysteine and phenylalanine, the CDR3 has 14 amino acids. The retained sequence is limited to the CDR3, 42 bases, with the frame set at the first base. CDR1 is given as SEHNR and CDR2 as FQNEAQ, both from the germline V gene (reference sequence). Here is what the overall study found, with its caveats: The amount of clinical and demographic metadata varied by source and participant and was provided uncurated.

Regarding this clone: Its recognized antigen is unknown. Per-base quality was not reported, and no clone a single base away is much larger than it.

TCRbeta CDR3 regions were amplified from genomic DNA using the immunoSEQ Assay, a bias-controlled multiplex PCR. On the authors' methods: Nucleated cell counts per sample were estimated from amplification of reference gene primers within the assay. To quantify the absolute abundance of each unique TCRbeta CDR3 rearrangement, sequence reads were collapsed and filtered. For each sample, productive Simpson clonality was calculated as the square root of Simpson's diversity index across productive rearrangements. TCRdb carries this immuneACCESS record with in-frame sequences only. Its versions omit some clonotypes, under half of them owing to an unresolved V gene in the studies checked, with the rest unexplained. The V and J calls and clone size are taken from that table; D and trimming were inferred from the DNA. The sample has some 200,000 clones on record, roughly 81% of them singletons. The top ten constitute about 8% of the sample.

The chain uses TRBV7-9 and TRBJ2-3, and 7 junctional nucleotides match TRBD1. The sample taken for sequencing was peripheral blood. This clonotype was sampled from a woman aged 50 to 65 with active or convalescent COVID-19. The DNA sequence reads TGTGCCAGCGTAAGGGGGCAGGGTACAGATACGCAGTATTTT. This is translated as CASVRGQGTDTQYF.